This entry features one T cell receptor (beta chain) sequence. This entry is derived from a study of blood T cell repertoires in COVID-19. At the level of the study: PBMCs, B-cell-depleted T cells, or T cells were the source of the cDNA or gDNA that made up the material.

Donors of Cohort 3 who recovered were those that had two negative PCRs, clearance, or symptom resolution. CDR3 size: 14 residues. Per germline, CDR1 KGHSY and CDR2 FQNENV. The V and J ends lost 3 bases and 1 base respectively, with 10 bases between them. As processed by the authors: Amplifying reference gene primers gave estimates of nucleated cell counts. Here immunoSEQ multiplex PCR was the method, and the copy in TCRdb shows in-frame clones only, minus some. For V, J and clone size, that table is used; D and trimming come from the DNA. In the table there are 350,000 to 450,000 clones, 75% to 90% of which are singletons.

This receptor was taken from a young man who had recovered from COVID-19. The chain uses TRBV16 and TRBJ2-7; possibly TRBD2 for D (6 bases). Sequenced input: PBMCs or T cells enriched from blood (not recorded which). The DNA for the CDR3 is TGTGCCAGCAGCCAGGGACTCGTATCCTACGAGCAGTACTTC. Residues: CASSQGLVSYEQYF.